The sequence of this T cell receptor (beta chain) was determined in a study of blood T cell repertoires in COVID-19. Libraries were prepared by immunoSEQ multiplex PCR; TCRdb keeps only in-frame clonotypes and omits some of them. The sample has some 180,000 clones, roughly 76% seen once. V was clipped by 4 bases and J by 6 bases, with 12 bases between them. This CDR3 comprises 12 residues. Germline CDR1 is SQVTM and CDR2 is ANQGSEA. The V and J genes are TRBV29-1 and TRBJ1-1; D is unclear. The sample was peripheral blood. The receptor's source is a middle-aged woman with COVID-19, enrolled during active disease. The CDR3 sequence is CSVVGIDPEAFF. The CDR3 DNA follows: TGCAGCGTTGTCGGGATTGATCCTGAAGCTTTCTTT.